These 15 T cell receptor beta chains share one sample of origin, sequenced in a study of shared clonotypes between healthy human individuals. Sequencing used immunoSEQ multiplex PCR; TCRdb keeps in-frame clones, though not all of them. The table records 980,000 or so clones, 76% of them present only once. Sequenced: memory CD4+ T cells sorted from blood. Subset of the sample: CD45RA-negative fraction. Receptors were obtained from a man aged 18 to 35 in good health.

This clone was seen repeatedly, ten times or more. DNA for the CDR3: TGTGCTAGTGGTCAGCAGTTACGTACCGGGGAGCTGTTTTTT. It is translated as CASGQQLRTGELFF. V gene TRBV12-5 combines with J gene TRBJ2-2, with no clear D. Trimming pared 5 bases from V and 5 bases from J, leaving 12 bases between. This CDR3 is 14 amino acids long. The germline gives CDR1 LGHNT, CDR2 FRNRAP.

This chain joins TRBV28 and TRBJ1-2; TRBD1 agrees at 7 bases. The J segment lost 4 bases and the V segment lost 6 bases, leaving 5 bases of the junction unmatched. Germline V gives CDR1 MDHEN, CDR2 SYDVKM. The length of the CDR3 is 13 residues. CDR3 sequence reads: CASRPTGLYGYTF. The CDR3 DNA follows: TGTGCCAGCAGGCCGACAGGGCTCTATGGCTACACCTTC.

The chain is built from TRBV19 and TRBJ1-1, with 7 positions matching TRBD1. The trim removed 6 bases at V and 3 bases at J, leaving 7 bases unmatched. CDR3 size: 14 residues. Germline V CDR1 and CDR2: LNHDA, SQIVND (reference sequence). The CDR3 DNA follows: TGTGCCAGTAGGAACAGGGGTCCTTACACTGAAGCTTTCTTT. Translating gives CASRNRGPYTEAFF.

The rearrangement joins TRBV2 to TRBJ2-1; D is tentatively TRBD1 or TRBD2 (7 bases each). This CDR3 is 14 amino acids long. The germline V gene has CDR1 SNHLY and CDR2 FYNNEI. Trimming left V 5 bases short and J 3 bases short, with 11 bases between. CDR3 bases: TGTGCCAGCAGTTCCAGGGGGGGCTACAATGAGCAGTTCTTC. This translates into CASSSRGGYNEQFF.

This chain joins TRBV18 and TRBJ2-7; weak D call: TRBD2 (6 bases). The CDR3 is 14 residues long. The germline V gene has CDR1 KGHSH and CDR2 LQKENI. With 3 bases removed from V and 11 bases from J, the gap between germline ends came to 20 bases. The CDR3 loop reads CASSPGEDYSREYF. The CDR3 DNA is TGTGCCAGCTCACCTGGGGAGGACTATTCCCGGGAGTACTTC.

The V call is TRBV30, the J call TRBJ1-6; maybe TRBD1 (5 bases). This CDR3 is built from 13 residues. V gave up 7 bases and J gave up 7 bases, with 14 bases separating them. Germline CDR1 is GTSNPN and CDR2 is SVGIG (reference sequence). The chain's CDR3 is CAFTRARNSPLHF. CDR3 nucleotides: TGTGCCTTCACCAGGGCTAGGAATTCACCCCTCCACTTT. Variable domain in full (rest from reference TRBV30 and TRBJ1-6): SQTIHQWPATLVQPVGSPLSLECTVEGTSNPNLYWYRQAAGRGLQLLFYSVGIGQISSEVPQNLSASRPQDRQFILSSKKLLLSDSGFYLCAFTRARNSPLHFGNGTRLTVT.

The chain combines TRBV7-9 with TRBJ2-3; D not certain. The V gene's germline CDR1 is SEHNR and CDR2 FQNEAQ (reference sequence). The CDR3 is made up of 13 amino acids. V lost 6 bases to trimming and J lost 5 bases, with 12 bases between them. For the CDR3, the DNA is TGTGCCAGCAGGCTTACCCCCGGAGATACGCAGTATTTT. Translated: CASRLTPGDTQYF.

Details on this clone: This sample includes further DNA sequences coding for the same CDR3. The V and J genes are TRBV5-4 and TRBJ2-2; weak D call: TRBD1 (5 bases). Trimming left V 4 bases short and J 2 bases short, with 9 bases between. This CDR3 has 14 residues. Per germline, CDR1 SGHNT and CDR2 YYREEE (reference sequence). The CDR3 region has the DNA TGTGCCAGCAGCACAGGATTAAACACCGGGGAGCTGTTTTTT. Amino acids: CASSTGLNTGELFF.

This chain joins TRBV7-9 and TRBJ2-2, with D perhaps TRBD2 (6 bases). Trimming removed 4 bases at V and 4 bases at J, with 10 bases between. The CDR3 has 14 residues. Looked up from germline, CDR1 is SEHNR and CDR2 is FQNEAQ (reference sequence). In nucleotides, the CDR3 is TGTGCCAGCAGCTCGAGCGGGCCCACCGGGGAGCTGTTTTTT. Translating it yields CASSSSGPTGELFF. Based on the CDR3 plus reference TRBV7-9 and TRBJ2-2, the full variable domain is DTGVSQNPRHKITKRGQNVTFRCDPISEHNRLYWYRQTLGQGPEFLTYFQNEAQLEKSRLLSDRFSAERPKGSFSTLEIQRTEQGDSAMYLCASSSSGPTGELFFGEGSRLTVL.

This clone came up a few times. This same CDR3 is encoded by further DNA sequences in the sample. The DNA of the CDR3 is TGCAGCGTGGCGGACAGTTCCTACGAGCAGTACTTC. Protein product: CSVADSSYEQYF. The chain is built from TRBV29-1 and TRBJ2-7; D may be TRBD1 (6 bases). Trimming pared 6 bases from V and 1 base from J, leaving 10 bases between. The CDR3 is 12 residues long. Germline V gene lookup returns CDR1 SQVTM and CDR2 ANQGSEA.

The chain uses TRBV30 and TRBJ2-5; weak D call: TRBD1 (5 bases). This CDR3 comprises 13 residues. V was clipped by 4 bases and J by 1 base, with 10 bases between them. CDR1 and CDR2 from the germline V gene are GTSNPN and SVGIG (reference sequence). CDR3 in DNA: TGTGCCTGGAACAGGCTCGGCCAAGAGACCCAGTACTTC. Its protein product is CAWNRLGQETQYF. Complete variable domain (other parts from reference TRBV30 and TRBJ2-5): SQTIHQWPATLVQPVGSPLSLECTVEGTSNPNLYWYRQAAGRGLQLLFYSVGIGQISSEVPQNLSASRPQDRQFILSSKKLLLSDSGFYLCAWNRLGQETQYFGPGTRLLVL.

The chain combines TRBV10-3 with TRBJ1-2; possibly TRBD1 for D (5 bases). V was clipped by 8 bases and J by 7 bases, with 11 bases between them. The germline V gene encodes CDR1 ENHRY and CDR2 SYGVKD. The CDR3 runs to 11 residues. CDR3 sequence (DNA): TGTGCCATCGGGGGGACGGCTGGCTACACCTTC. Residues: CAIGGTAGYTF.

The genes are TRBV7-9 and TRBJ1-1, with unresolved D. The CDR3 runs to 13 residues. Between the trimmed V and J ends, which lost 7 bases and 5 bases, there was a span of 14 bases. Germline assignment: CDR1 SEHNR and CDR2 FQNEAQ (reference sequence). The CDR3 sequence is CASIIDGVTEAFF. The CDR3, as DNA: TGTGCCAGCATCATAGACGGGGTGACTGAAGCTTTCTTT.

V and J are TRBV6-5 and TRBJ2-3; D is unclear. This CDR3 is 11 amino acids long. V was shortened by 6 bases and J by 4 bases, with 5 bases between the two germline ends. The germline V gene encodes CDR1 MNHEY and CDR2 SVGAGI. The CDR3 coding sequence is TGTGCCAGCAGGTATTCAGATACGCAGTATTTT. The encoded protein is CASRYSDTQYF.

The chain couples TRBV7-2 to TRBJ1-2; a weak D match, TRBD1 (5 bases). CDR3 length: 12 residues. Between the trimmed V and J ends, which lost 3 bases and 6 bases, there was a span of 8 bases. Germline V lookup: CDR1 SGHTA, CDR2 FQGNSA. CDR3 amino acids: CASSLQGNGYTF. The CDR3 region has the DNA TGTGCCAGCAGCTTGCAGGGTAATGGCTACACCTTC.